This T cell receptor beta chain was identified during a study of blood T cell repertoires in COVID-19. Per germline, CDR1 LNHDA and CDR2 SQIVND (reference sequence). CDR3 length equals 16 residues. V was shortened by 2 bases and J by 4 bases, with 15 bases between the two germline ends. The protocol was immunoSEQ multiplex PCR, while the TCRdb copy is restricted to in-frame clones and leaves out a portion. Here the sample spans roughly 220,000 clones, around 84% being singletons. The chain couples TRBV19 to TRBJ1-3, with D possibly being TRBD1 (5 bases). Sequenced material: PBMCs or T cells enriched from blood (not recorded which). The TCR was taken from a man younger than 40 with acute COVID-19. CDR3 in DNA: TGTGCCAGTAGTATACGTGAGGGGAGGTCCGGAAACACCATATATTTT. The encoded protein is CASSIREGRSGNTIYF. Using reference TRBV19 and TRBJ1-3 for the parts outside the CDR3, the full variable domain is DGGITQSPKYLFRKEGQNVTLSCEQNLNHDAMYWYRQDPGQGLRLIYYSQIVNDFQKGDIAEGYSVSREKKESFPLTVTSAQKNPTAFYLCASSIREGRSGNTIYFGEGSWLTVV.